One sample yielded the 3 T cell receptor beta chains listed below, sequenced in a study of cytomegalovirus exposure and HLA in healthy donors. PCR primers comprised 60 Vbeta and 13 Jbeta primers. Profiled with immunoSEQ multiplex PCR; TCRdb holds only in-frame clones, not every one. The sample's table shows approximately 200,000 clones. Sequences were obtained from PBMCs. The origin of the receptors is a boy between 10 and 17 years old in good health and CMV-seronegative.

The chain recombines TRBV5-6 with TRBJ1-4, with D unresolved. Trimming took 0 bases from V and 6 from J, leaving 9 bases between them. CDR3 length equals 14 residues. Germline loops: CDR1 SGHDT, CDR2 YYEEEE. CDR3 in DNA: TGTGCCAGCAGCTTGGTCCTTGGAGATGAAAAACTGTTTTTT. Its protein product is CASSLVLGDEKLFF.

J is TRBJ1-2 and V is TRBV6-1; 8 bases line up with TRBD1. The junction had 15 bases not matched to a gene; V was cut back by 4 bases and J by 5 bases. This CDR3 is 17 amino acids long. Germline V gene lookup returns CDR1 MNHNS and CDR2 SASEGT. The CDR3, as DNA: TGTGCCAGCAGTGTCCCTGACAGGGGCCTTAGTTGGTATGGCTACACCTTC. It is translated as CASSVPDRGLSWYGYTF.

The DNA for the CDR3 is TGTGCCAGCAGCTTAGAGGGGGCCGTGAACACTGAAGCTTTCTTT. It encodes CASSLEGAVNTEAFF. The rearrangement links TRBV13 to TRBJ1-1; the match to TRBD1 covers 7 bases. Per the germline V gene, CDR1 is PRHDT and CDR2 is FYEKMQ (reference sequence). The CDR3 sequence is 15 residues long. The J segment lost 0 bases and the V segment lost 1 base, leaving 2 bases of the junction unmatched.